A single TCR beta chain is shown here with its context. Produced via immunoSEQ multiplex PCR; TCRdb's table is partial and in-frame only. The sample holds about 250,000 clones, 89% seen once. Trimming removed 7 bases from V and 6 bases from J; junction bases left unmatched: 9. The V gene's germline CDR1 is GTSNPN and CDR2 SVGIG (reference sequence). CDR3 length equals 13 residues. Individuals aged 18 to 89 years were recruited from 24 US areas. The sample originates from a study of blood T cell repertoires in COVID-19. The receptor comes from a woman between 25 and 40 years old with acute COVID-19. The chain recombines TRBV30 with TRBJ1-2; 9 nucleotides match TRBD1. Sequencing used PBMCs or T cells enriched from blood (not recorded which). CDR3 DNA sequence: TGTGCCTTCAGACAGGGGGGCTCGAATGGCTACACCTTC. This sequence encodes CAFRQGGSNGYTF.